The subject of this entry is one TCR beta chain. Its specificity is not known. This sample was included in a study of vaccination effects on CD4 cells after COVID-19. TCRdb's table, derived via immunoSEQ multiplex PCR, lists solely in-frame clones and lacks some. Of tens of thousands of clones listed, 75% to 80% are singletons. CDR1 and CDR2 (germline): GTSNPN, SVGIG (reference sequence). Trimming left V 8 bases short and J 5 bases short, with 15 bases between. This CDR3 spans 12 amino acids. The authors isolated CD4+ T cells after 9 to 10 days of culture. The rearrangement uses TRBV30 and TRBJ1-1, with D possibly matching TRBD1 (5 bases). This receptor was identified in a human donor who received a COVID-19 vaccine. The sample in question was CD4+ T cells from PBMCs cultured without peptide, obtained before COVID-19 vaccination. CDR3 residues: CAGGGRSTEAFF. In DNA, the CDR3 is TGTGCCGGCGGGGGAAGAAGTACTGAAGCTTTCTTT.